In this sample, the clone carrying this TCR beta chain turned up a few times. The entry originates in a study of T cells in Graves' hyperthyroidism and ophthalmopathy. The TCR beta CDR3 regions underwent amplification using RNA transcripts as the source. The HTBI primer set served for first-round RT-PCR of the TCR CDR3. MiXCR was run by TCRdb on the multiplex PCR reads, yielding one entry per CDR3 protein. The sample consists of more than 300,000 distinct CDR3 sequences, 11% to 15% of them appearing once. V lost 2 bases and J 3 bases, leaving 14 bases between the germline ends. Per germline, CDR1 MNHEY and CDR2 SVGAGI. CDR3 size: 16 residues. A patient was excluded if there was uncontrolled infection, other autoimmune disease, pregnancy or lactation.

The sequenced sample consisted of blood. This sequence was found in a woman in her twenties or thirties with Graves' hyperthyroidism. The V call is TRBV6-5, the J call TRBJ1-3; D is perhaps TRBD1 (6 bases). CDR3 amino acids: CASSYEAGAVGNTIYF. CDR3 DNA sequence: TGTGCCAGCAGTTACGAGGCAGGGGCGGTTGGAAACACCATATATTTT.